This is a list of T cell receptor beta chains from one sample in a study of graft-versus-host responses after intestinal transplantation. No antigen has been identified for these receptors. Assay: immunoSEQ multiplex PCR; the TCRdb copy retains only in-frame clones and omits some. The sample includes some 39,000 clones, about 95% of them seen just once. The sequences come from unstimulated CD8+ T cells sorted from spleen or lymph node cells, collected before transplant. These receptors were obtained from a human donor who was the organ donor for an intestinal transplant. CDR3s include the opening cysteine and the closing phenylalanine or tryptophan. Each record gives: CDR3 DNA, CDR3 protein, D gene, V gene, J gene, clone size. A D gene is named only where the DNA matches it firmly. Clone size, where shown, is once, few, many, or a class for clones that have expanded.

TGTGCCAGCAGCGTGAGGGACGCCTCCCTATACGAGCAGTACTTC,CASSVRDASLYEQYF,.,TRBV7-2,TRBJ2-7,once
TGCAGCGGGGGGAGGGACAGGGGGAGCAATGAGCAGTTCTTC,CSGGRDRGSNEQFF,TRBD1,TRBV29-1,TRBJ2-1,.
TGTGCCAGCAGTCCGGACAGTTATAGCAATCAGCCCCAGCATTTT,CASSPDSYSNQPQHF,.,TRBV6-1,TRBJ1-5,.
TGCGCCAGCAGCCAAGATATACGGGGGAGCTCCTACAATGAGCAGTTCTTC,CASSQDIRGSSYNEQFF,.,TRBV4-3,TRBJ2-1,.
TGTGCCAGCAGTTACTTCACTAGCGGAGAAAATGAGCAGTTCTTC,CASSYFTSGENEQFF,TRBD2,TRBV6-5,TRBJ2-1,.
TGTGCCAGCAGCTTCGGACTGGGTTCAGGAAACACCATATATTTT,CASSFGLGSGNTIYF,.,TRBV7-2,TRBJ1-3,.
TGTGCCAGCAGCCCCACTGTCGGGGGGGGGTACGAGCAGTACTTC,CASSPTVGGGYEQYF,TRBD2,TRBV7-2,TRBJ2-7,.
TGTGCCAGTAGTCGAGGAGGGTCGGACTACGAGCAGTACTTC,CASSRGGSDYEQYF,.,TRBV19,TRBJ2-7,.
TGCGCCAGCAGCCAAGAATTAACAGGGGTTGATGGTAATTCACCCCTCCACTTT,CASSQELTGVDGNSPLHF,TRBD1,TRBV4-1,TRBJ1-6,.
TGTGCCAGCAGTTATACGGCCGGGGAGCTGTTTTTT,CASSYTAGELFF,.,TRBV6-5,TRBJ2-2,.
TGTGCCAGCAGCTTAGATGCGCAGGGGGAGGGTAATTCACCCCTCCACTTT,CASSLDAQGEGNSPLHF,TRBD1,TRBV11-2,TRBJ1-6,.
TGTGCCACCAGCAGCGAGAGGTACCCCGGGGAGCTGTTTTTT,CATSSERYPGELFF,.,TRBV15,TRBJ2-2,.
TGTGCCAGCCGGCTAGCTTGGACAGATACGCAGTATTTT,CASRLAWTDTQYF,.,TRBV2,TRBJ2-3,.
TGTGCCAGCAGCCCCGGCACAGATACGCAGTATTTT,CASSPGTDTQYF,.,TRBV9,TRBJ2-3,.
TGCGCCAGCAGCCAAGATAATCAGGGGGTAAACACCGGGGAGCTGTTTTTT,CASSQDNQGVNTGELFF,TRBD1,TRBV4-1,TRBJ2-2,once
TGTGCCAGCAGCTCGGACGGCTTTGGGGATACGCAGTATTTT,CASSSDGFGDTQYF,.,TRBV5-6,TRBJ2-3,.